The 5 T cell receptor beta chains listed next were all sequenced from one sample in a study of blood T cell repertoires in COVID-19. Clones were read by immunoSEQ multiplex PCR, and TCRdb kept only the in-frame ones, dropping some. The data show about 160,000 clones, about four fifths seen once. The sequenced material came from peripheral blood. Receptor source: a man between 65 and 85 years old with acute or convalescent COVID-19.

V and J are TRBV11-1 and TRBJ2-3; D might be TRBD2 (6 bases). Between the trimmed V and J ends, which lost 4 bases and 5 bases, there was a span of 16 bases. CDR1 and CDR2 (germline): SGHAT, FQDESV (reference sequence). The CDR3 has 15 residues. The chain's CDR3 is CASSSSAQDLDTQYF. The DNA of the CDR3 is TGTGCCAGCAGCTCTAGCGCCCAAGACTTAGATACGCAGTATTTT.

A single count supports this clone. The rearrangement uses TRBV7-2 and TRBJ1-3; 7 bases are shared with TRBD1. Trimming took 7 bases from V and 4 from J; bases not matched to a gene: 10. This CDR3 comprises 15 residues. Germline CDR1 SGHTA, CDR2 FQGNSA. DNA of the CDR3: TGTGCCAGCACCCCCGCAGGGGGTAGGGGAAACACCATATATTTT. It codes for CASTPAGGRGNTIYF.

The chain couples TRBV19 to TRBJ2-5, with D possibly matching TRBD1 (6 bases). Trimming shortened V by 5 bases and J by 0 bases, and 10 bases separated the two germline ends. This CDR3 has 14 residues. CDR1 is LNHDA and CDR2 is SQIVND in the germline V gene (reference sequence). CDR3 residues: CASSARDNQETQYF. The CDR3 coding sequence is TGTGCCAGTAGTGCAAGGGACAACCAAGAGACCCAGTACTTC. Looking up the rest from reference TRBV19 and TRBJ2-5 gives the full variable domain: DGGITQSPKYLFRKEGQNVTLSCEQNLNHDAMYWYRQDPGQGLRLIYYSQIVNDFQKGDIAEGYSVSREKKESFPLTVTSAQKNPTAFYLCASSARDNQETQYFGPGTRLLVL.

J is TRBJ1-2 and V is TRBV25-1; no clear D. Trimming pared 3 bases from V and 0 bases from J, leaving 11 bases between. CDR1 is MGHDK, CDR2 SYGVNS, per germline. The CDR3 has 15 residues. The CDR3 DNA reads as TGTGCCAGCAGTGACGGCGGAGCCACTAACTATGGCTACACCTTC. It codes for CASSDGGATNYGYTF.

This rearrangement joins TRBV5-1 to TRBJ2-4; possible D gene TRBD2, 6 bases. Germline-derived CDR1 and CDR2 are SGHRS and YFSETQ. The CDR3 consists of 14 residues. Trimming stripped 0 bases from V and 6 bases from J, with 10 bases between. DNA for the CDR3: TGCGCCAGCAGCTTGGGAGGACTACGAAACATTCAGTACTTC. This gives the protein CASSLGGLRNIQYF.